These T cell receptor beta chains were read from a single sample in a study of blood T cell repertoires in COVID-19. TCRdb's table, derived via immunoSEQ multiplex PCR, lists solely in-frame clones and lacks some. The profile shows more than 60,000 clones, 85% to 90% of them singletons. Sequencing was done on a sample of peripheral blood. The receptors shown here come from a woman aged 45-59 years with active or convalescent COVID-19. Each CDR3 is given with its conserved first and last residue. Each record gives: clone size, D gene, V gene, J gene, CDR3 protein, CDR3 DNA. A D gene is named only where the DNA matches it firmly. The listing skips clone size in some rows; elsewhere it reads once, few, many or a size class.

size: -; D: -; V: TRBV11-2; J: TRBJ1-1; CDR3: CASSFVQMNTEAFF; DNA: TGTGCCAGCAGCTTCGTCCAGATGAACACTGAAGCTTTCTTT
size: -; D: -; V: TRBV19; J: TRBJ1-2; CDR3: CASTGSGRDGYTF; DNA: TGTGCCAGTACAGGGTCAGGTCGAGATGGCTACACCTTC
size: few; D: TRBD2; V: TRBV10-2; J: TRBJ2-2; CDR3: CASSAEGLAGWVEGELFF; DNA: TGCGCCAGCAGTGCCGAGGGACTAGCGGGATGGGTCGAGGGGGAGCTGTTTTTT
size: few; D: -; V: TRBV10-3; J: TRBJ1-5; CDR3: CAISDPTRPGGNQPQHF; DNA: TGTGCCATCAGTGACCCTACTAGACCTGGTGGCAATCAGCCCCAGCATTTT
size: few; D: TRBD2; V: TRBV7-8; J: TRBJ2-5; CDR3: CASSLRAGGPLGETQYF; DNA: TGTGCCAGCAGCTTACGAGCGGGAGGGCCTTTAGGAGAGACCCAGTACTTC
size: -; D: TRBD2; V: TRBV18; J: TRBJ2-1; CDR3: CASSPGTSGSNEQFF; DNA: TGTGCCAGCTCACCAGGGACTAGCGGGAGTAATGAGCAGTTCTTC
size: -; D: TRBD2; V: TRBV15; J: TRBJ2-1; CDR3: CATSRRVAGGEQFF; DNA: TGTGCCACCAGCAGGAGGGTAGCGGGAGGTGAGCAGTTCTTC
size: -; D: TRBD2; V: TRBV10-2; J: TRBJ2-1; CDR3: CASGSSGRALEQFF; DNA: TGCGCCAGCGGTTCTAGCGGGAGGGCCCTTGAGCAGTTCTTC
size: -; D: TRBD2; V: TRBV5-1; J: TRBJ2-5; CDR3: CASSLISGLAGPQAGTQYF; DNA: TGCGCCAGCAGCTTGATTTCGGGACTAGCGGGACCGCAGGCAGGGACCCAGTACTTC
size: -; D: -; V: TRBV5-4; J: TRBJ2-2; CDR3: CASSLQGNTGELFF; DNA: TGTGCCAGCAGCTTACAGGGGAACACCGGGGAGCTGTTTTTT
size: -; D: -; V: TRBV2; J: TRBJ2-7; CDR3: CASTETANYEQYF; DNA: TGTGCCAGCACCGAGACAGCGAACTACGAGCAGTACTTC
size: -; D: -; V: TRBV6-5; J: TRBJ2-7; CDR3: CASSSSPSSYEQYF; DNA: TGTGCCAGCAGTTCCTCTCCTAGCTCCTACGAGCAGTACTTC
size: -; D: TRBD2; V: TRBV27; J: TRBJ2-5; CDR3: CASSPDLYRLAEETQYF; DNA: TGTGCCAGCAGTCCAGACCTTTACCGACTAGCGGAAGAGACCCAGTACTTC
size: -; D: TRBD2; V: TRBV11-3; J: TRBJ2-2; CDR3: CASTSSGRHTGELFF; DNA: TGTGCCAGCACCTCTAGCGGGAGGCACACCGGGGAGCTGTTTTTT
size: -; D: -; V: TRBV5-1; J: TRBJ1-2; CDR3: CASSLADGGGYTF; DNA: TGCGCCAGCAGCTTGGCCGATGGAGGCGGCTACACCTTC
size: -; D: -; V: TRBV6-5; J: TRBJ2-7; CDR3: CASRERTGLRGEQYF; DNA: TGTGCCAGCAGAGAGCGTACCGGACTGCGGGGCGAGCAGTACTTC
size: -; D: -; V: TRBV11-1; J: TRBJ2-7; CDR3: CASSVQSSYEQYF; DNA: TGTGCCAGCAGCGTCCAGTCATCCTACGAGCAGTACTTC
size: -; D: -; V: TRBV7-6; J: TRBJ2-7; CDR3: CASSLTRSSEQYF; DNA: TGTGCCAGCAGCTTAACCAGAAGTTCAGAGCAGTACTTC